The T cell receptor beta chain under discussion was sequenced for a study of blood T cell repertoires in COVID-19. As processed by the authors: Reference gene primer amplification gave estimated nucleated cell counts. The assay was immunoSEQ multiplex PCR, and TCRdb's table has in-frame clones only and misses some. V and J calls and clone size follow that table, whereas D and trimming were derived from the DNA. The repertoire includes 380,000 or so clones, more than 65% of them detected once, and more than 0.95% sits in the top ten. Looked up from germline, CDR1 is LGHDT and CDR2 is YNNKEL (reference sequence). Trimming took off 2 bases at V and 4 bases at J, with 11 bases between the two ends. This CDR3 has 14 amino acids.

This clonotype originated in a human donor with acute or convalescent COVID-19. The donor label of this sample is uncertain. The rearrangement uses TRBV3-1 (or the pseudogene TRBV3-2) and TRBJ1-2, with D uncertain. Sequences were obtained from peripheral blood. CDR3 DNA: TGTGCCAGCAGCCAACGCAGTTCTTCCTATGGCTACACCTTC. Protein sequence: CASSQRSSSYGYTF.